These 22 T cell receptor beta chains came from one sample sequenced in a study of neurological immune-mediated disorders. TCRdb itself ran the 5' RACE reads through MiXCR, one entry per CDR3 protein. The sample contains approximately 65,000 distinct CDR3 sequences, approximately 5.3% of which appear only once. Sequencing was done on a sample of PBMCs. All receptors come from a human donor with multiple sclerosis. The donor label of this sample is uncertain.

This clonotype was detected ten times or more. CDR3 protein: CSAVTGFGTNYGYTF. For the CDR3, the DNA is TGCAGTGCCGTCACAGGTTTTGGGACTAACTATGGCTACACCTTC. The rearrangement joins TRBV20-1 to TRBJ1-2; D perhaps matches TRBD1 (5 bases). The V end lost 6 bases, the J end lost 0 bases, and 17 bases lay between the germline ends. The germline V gene has CDR1 DFQATT and CDR2 SNEGSKA (reference sequence). The CDR3 has 15 residues.

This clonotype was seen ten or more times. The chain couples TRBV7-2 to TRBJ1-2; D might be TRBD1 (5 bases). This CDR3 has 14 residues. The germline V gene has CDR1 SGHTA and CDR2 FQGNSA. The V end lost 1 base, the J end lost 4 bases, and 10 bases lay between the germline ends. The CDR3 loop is CASSLGRGSYGYTF. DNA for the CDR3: TGTGCCAGCAGCTTAGGACGGGGCAGCTATGGCTACACCTTC.

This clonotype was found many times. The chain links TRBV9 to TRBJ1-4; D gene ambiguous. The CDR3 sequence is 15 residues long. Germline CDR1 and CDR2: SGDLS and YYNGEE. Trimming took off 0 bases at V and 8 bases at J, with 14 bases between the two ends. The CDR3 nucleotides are TGTGCCAGCAGCGTAGATATCAGTCGTGGGGAAAAACTGTTTTTT. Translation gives CASSVDISRGEKLFF.

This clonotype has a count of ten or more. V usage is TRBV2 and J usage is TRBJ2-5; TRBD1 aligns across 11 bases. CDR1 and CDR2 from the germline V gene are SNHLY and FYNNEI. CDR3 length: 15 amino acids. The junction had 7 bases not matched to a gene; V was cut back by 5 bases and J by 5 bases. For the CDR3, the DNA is TGTGCCAGCAGTCAGACCCGGGACAGGGGGGAGACCCAGTACTTC. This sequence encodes CASSQTRDRGETQYF.

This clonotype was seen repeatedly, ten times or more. The CDR3 bases are TGTGCCAGCAGCTTAGCGGGATTTAGCGGGGCTTTCTTT. Protein product: CASSLAGFSGAFF. This chain uses TRBV7-9 with TRBJ1-1, with D uncertain. Germline CDR1 SEHNR, CDR2 FQNEAQ (reference sequence). The ends were cut back, 0 bases at V and 11 bases at J, with 13 bases in the middle. The CDR3 consists of 13 residues.

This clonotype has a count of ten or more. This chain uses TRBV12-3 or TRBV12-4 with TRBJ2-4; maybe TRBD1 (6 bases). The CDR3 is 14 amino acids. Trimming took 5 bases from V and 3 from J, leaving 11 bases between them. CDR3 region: CASSRTEDKNIQYF. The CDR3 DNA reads TGTGCCAGCAGTCGGACAGAGGACAAAAACATTCAGTACTTC.

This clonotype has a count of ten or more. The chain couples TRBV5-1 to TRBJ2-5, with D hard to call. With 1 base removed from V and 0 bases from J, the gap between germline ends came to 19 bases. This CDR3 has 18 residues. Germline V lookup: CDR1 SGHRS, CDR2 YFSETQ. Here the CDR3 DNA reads TGCGCCAGCAGCTTGACGGCGACGGCAGGACCGTACCAAGAGACCCAGTACTTC. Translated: CASSLTATAGPYQETQYF.

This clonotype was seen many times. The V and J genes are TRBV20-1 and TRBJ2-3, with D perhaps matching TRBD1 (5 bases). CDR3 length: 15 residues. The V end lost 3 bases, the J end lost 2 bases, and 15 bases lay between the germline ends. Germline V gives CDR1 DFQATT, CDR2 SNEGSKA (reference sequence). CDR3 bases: TGCAGTGCTAGGCAGCAAGGGGCTAACACAGATACGCAGTATTTT. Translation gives CSARQQGANTDTQYF.

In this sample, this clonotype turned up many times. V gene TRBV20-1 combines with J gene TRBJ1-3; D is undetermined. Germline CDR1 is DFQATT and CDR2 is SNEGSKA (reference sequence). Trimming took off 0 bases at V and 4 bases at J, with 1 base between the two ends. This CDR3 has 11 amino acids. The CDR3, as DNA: TGCAGTGCTAGAGAGGGAAACACCATATATTTT. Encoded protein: CSAREGNTIYF.

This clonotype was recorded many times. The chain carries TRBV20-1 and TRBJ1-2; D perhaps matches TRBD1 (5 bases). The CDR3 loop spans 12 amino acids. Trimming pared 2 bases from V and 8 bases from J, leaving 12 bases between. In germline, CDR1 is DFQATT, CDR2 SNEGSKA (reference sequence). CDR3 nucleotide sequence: TGCAGTGCTAGAAAAGGGGCCGAGGGCTACACCTTC. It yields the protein CSARKGAEGYTF.

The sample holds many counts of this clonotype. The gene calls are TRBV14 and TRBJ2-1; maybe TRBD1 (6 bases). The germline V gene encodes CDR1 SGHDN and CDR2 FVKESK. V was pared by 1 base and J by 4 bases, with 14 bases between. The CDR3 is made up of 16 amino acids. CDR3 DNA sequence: TGTGCCAGCAGCCAAGTGGGGACAATACCGTACAATGAGCAGTTCTTC. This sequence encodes CASSQVGTIPYNEQFF.

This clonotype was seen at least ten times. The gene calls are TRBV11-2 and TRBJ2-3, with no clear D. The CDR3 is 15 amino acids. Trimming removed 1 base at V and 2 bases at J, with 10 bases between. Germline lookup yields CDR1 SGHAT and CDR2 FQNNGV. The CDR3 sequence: CASSLAGRNTDTQYF. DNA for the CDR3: TGTGCCAGCAGCTTAGCTGGCAGGAACACAGATACGCAGTATTTT.

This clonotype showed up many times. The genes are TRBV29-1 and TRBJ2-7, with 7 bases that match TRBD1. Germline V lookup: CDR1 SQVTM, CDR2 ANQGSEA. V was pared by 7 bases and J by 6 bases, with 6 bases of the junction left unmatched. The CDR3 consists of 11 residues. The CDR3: CSAFTGVEQYF. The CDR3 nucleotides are TGCAGCGCCTTTACAGGGGTCGAGCAGTACTTC.

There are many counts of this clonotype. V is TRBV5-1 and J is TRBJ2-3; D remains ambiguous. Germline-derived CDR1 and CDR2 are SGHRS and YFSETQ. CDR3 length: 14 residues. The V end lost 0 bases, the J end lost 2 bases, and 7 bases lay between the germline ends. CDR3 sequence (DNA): TGCGCCAGCAGCTTGGAGGGCCACACAGATACGCAGTATTTT. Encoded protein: CASSLEGHTDTQYF. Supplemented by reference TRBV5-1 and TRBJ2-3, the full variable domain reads KAGVTQTPRYLIKTRGQQVTLSCSPISGHRSVSWYQQTPGQGLQFLFEYFSETQRNKGNFPGRFSGRQFSNSRSEMNVSTLELGDSALYLCASSLEGHTDTQYFGPGTRLTVL.

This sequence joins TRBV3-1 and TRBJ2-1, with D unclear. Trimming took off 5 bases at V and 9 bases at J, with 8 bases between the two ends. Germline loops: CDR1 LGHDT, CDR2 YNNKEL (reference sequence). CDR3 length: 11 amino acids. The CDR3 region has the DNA TGTGCCAGCAGCTACACTGGTGAGCAGTTCTTC. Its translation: CASSYTGEQFF.

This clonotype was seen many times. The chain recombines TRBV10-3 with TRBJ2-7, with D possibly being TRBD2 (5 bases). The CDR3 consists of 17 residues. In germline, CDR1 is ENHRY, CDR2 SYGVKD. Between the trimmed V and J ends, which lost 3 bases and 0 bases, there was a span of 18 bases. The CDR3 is CAISDSNRAASSYEQYF. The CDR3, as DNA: TGTGCCATCAGTGACTCAAATCGAGCGGCCAGCTCCTACGAGCAGTACTTC.

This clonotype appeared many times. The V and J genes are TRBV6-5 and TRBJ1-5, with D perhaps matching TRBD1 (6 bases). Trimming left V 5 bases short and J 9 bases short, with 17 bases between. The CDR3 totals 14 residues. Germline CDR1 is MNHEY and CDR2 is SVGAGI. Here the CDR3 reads CASSPSGGQTPQHF. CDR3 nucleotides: TGTGCCAGCAGTCCGAGTGGGGGGCAAACGCCCCAGCATTTT.

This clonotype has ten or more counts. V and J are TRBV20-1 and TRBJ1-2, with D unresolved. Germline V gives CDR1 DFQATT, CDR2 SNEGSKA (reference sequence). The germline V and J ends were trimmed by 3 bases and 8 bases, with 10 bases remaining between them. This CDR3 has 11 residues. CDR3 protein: CSARTVQGYTF. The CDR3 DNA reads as TGCAGTGCTAGGACCGTTCAGGGCTACACCTTC.

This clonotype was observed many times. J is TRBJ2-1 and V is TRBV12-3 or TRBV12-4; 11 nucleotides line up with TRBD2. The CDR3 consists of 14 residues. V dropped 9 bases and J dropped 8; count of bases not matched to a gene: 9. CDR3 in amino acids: CASFSSGGQDEQFF. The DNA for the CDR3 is TGTGCCAGTTTCTCTAGCGGGGGGCAGGATGAGCAGTTCTTC.

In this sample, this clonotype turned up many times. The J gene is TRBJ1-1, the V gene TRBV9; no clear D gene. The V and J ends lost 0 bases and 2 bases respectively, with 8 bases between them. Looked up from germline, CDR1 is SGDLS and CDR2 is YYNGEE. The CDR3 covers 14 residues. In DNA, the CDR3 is TGTGCCAGCAGCGTAGATCGGGGAAACACTGAAGCTTTCTTT. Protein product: CASSVDRGNTEAFF.

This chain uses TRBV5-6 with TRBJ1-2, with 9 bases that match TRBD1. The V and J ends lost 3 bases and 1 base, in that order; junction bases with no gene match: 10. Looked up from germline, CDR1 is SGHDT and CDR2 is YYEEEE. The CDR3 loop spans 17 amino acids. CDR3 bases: TGTGCCAGCAGCTCACGGACAGGGGAGAGATTTAACTATGGCTACACCTTC. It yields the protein CASSSRTGERFNYGYTF. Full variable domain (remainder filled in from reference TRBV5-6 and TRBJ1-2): DAGVTQSPTHLIKTRGQQVTLRCSPKSGHDTVSWYQQALGQGPQFIFQYYEEEERQRGNFPDRFSGHQFPNYSSELNVNALLLGDSALYLCASSSRTGERFNYGYTFGSGTRLTVV.

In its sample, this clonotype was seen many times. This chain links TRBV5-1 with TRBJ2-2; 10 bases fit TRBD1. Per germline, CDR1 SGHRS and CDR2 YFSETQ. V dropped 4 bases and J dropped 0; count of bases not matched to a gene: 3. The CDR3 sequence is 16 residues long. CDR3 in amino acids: CASSPGTGANTGELFF. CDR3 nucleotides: TGCGCCAGCAGCCCAGGGACAGGGGCGAACACCGGGGAGCTGTTTTTT.